Given below is one T cell receptor beta chain in context. The data stem from a study of T cell repertoires in cytomegalovirus infection. The CDR3 runs 15 residues. Looked up from germline, CDR1 is SGHRS and CDR2 is YFSETQ. V lost 5 bases to trimming and J lost 9 bases; unmatched junction nucleotides: 11. TCRdb re-analysed the reads in MiXCR, keeping a single row per CDR3 protein. The sample lists around 290,000 distinct CDR3 sequences; 25% were seen once. The sequence was collected from a human donor in good health (CMV status not recorded). Some clones in this sample may be carry-over from other donors' samples. V is TRBV5-1 and J is TRBJ1-6; TRBD1 aligns across 7 bases. Specimen: PBMCs. In DNA form, the CDR3 reads TGCGCCAGCAGAGGAGGGGGACAGCTTAGTTCACCCCTCCACTTT. Encoded protein: CASRGGGQLSSPLHF. The full variable domain, completed using reference TRBV5-1 and TRBJ1-6, is KAGVTQTPRYLIKTRGQQVTLSCSPISGHRSVSWYQQTPGQGLQFLFEYFSETQRNKGNFPGRFSGRQFSNSRSEMNVSTLELGDSALYLCASRGGGQLSSPLHFGNGTRLTVT.